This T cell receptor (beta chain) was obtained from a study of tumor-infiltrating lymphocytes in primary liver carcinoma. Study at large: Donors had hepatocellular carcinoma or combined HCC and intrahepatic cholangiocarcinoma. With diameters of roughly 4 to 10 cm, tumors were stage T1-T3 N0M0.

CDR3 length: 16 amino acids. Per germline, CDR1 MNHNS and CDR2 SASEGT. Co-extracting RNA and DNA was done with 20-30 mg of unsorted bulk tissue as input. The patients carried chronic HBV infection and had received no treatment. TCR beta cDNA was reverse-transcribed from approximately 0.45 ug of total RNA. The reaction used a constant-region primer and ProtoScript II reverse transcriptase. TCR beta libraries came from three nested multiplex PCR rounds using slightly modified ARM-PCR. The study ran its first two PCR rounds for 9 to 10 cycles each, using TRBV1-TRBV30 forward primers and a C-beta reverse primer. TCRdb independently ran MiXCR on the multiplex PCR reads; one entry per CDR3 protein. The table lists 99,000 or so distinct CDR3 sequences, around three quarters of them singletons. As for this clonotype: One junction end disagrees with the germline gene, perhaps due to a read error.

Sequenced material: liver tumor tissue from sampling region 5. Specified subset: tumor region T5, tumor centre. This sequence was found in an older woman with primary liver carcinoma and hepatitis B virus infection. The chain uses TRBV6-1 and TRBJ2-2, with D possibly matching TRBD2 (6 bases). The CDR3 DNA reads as TGTGCCAGCAGTGTCGAGGGAGTAGCAAGGGGCGGGGACCTGTTTTTT. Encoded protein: CASSVEGVARGGDLFF.